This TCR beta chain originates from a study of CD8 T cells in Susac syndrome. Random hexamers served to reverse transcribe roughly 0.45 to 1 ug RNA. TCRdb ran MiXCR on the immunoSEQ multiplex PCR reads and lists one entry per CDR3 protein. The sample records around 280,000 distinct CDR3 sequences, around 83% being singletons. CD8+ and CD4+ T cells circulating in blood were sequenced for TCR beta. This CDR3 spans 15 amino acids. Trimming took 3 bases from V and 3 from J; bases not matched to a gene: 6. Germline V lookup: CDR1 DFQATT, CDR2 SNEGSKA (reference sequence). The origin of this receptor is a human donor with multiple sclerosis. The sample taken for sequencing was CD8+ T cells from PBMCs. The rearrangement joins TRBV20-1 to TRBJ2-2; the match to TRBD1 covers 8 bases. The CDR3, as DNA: TGCAGTGCTAGTCACAGGGGGGAGGACACCGGGGAGCTGTTTTTT. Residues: CSASHRGEDTGELFF.